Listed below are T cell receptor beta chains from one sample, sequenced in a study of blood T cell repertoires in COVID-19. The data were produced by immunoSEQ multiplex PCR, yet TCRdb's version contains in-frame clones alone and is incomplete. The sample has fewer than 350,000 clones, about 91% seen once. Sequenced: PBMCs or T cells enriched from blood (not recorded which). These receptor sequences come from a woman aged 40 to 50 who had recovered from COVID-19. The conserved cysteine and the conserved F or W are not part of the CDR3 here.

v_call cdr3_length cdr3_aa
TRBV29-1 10 SVEDLEVGYT
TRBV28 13 ASTLLTGDDYGYT
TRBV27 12 ASSRTAGFYEQY
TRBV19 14 ASSIYRGSGTDTQY
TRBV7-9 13 ASSLGTGADEKLF
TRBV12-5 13 ASVLAGAGNNEQF
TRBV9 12 ASSVDNYKNIQY
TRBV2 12 ASTQKGANYGYT
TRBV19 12 ASSIKDRETTQY
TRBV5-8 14 ATPPKVDSPYNEQF
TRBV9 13 ASSVDGTGEQTQY
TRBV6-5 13 ASSLMRTKSDEQY
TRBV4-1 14 ASSIHPGQGGDGYT
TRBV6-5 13 ASSYGGRLYEKLF
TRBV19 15 ASSIEASGTGGKTQY
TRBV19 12 ASTRWGQGRPQH
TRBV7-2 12 ASSLGTGWTEAF
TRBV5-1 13 ASSRTGQGNTEAF
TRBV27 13 ASRSGTAYNSPLH
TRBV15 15 ATSRDHGGQRTGELF
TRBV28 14 ASSPRTGGGTDTQY
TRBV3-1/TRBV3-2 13 ASSQQDRAAYEQY
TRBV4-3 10 ASSRAGGEAF
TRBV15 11 ATSRDSAYEQY
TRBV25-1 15 ASSQLGAKGGGTEAF
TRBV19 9 ASRSVREEF
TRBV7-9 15 ASSLSGTGGVNYGYT
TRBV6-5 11 ASSRGQNYGYT
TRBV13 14 ASSSTGLREYNEQF
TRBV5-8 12 ASSFGGTGNTIY
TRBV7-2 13 ASSISRVLNEKLF
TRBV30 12 AWGTGVSGNTIY
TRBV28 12 ASSPGRGTYEQY
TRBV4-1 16 ASSQDPPGTGRDTEAF
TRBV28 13 ASSLGQLGGNTIY
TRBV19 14 ASSIMAGDSNQPQH
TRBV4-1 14 ASSDQPGHPSYEQY
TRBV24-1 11 ATQKDGLYEQY
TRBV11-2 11 ASSLVRVGEQY
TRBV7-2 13 ASSFDRVNTGELF
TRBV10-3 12 AISAASGTDTQY
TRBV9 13 ASSASGRRYNEQF
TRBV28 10 ASSLEVQPQH
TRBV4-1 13 ASSQTGVRDEKLF
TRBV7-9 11 ASSPRGQYEQY
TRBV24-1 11 ATSGKGGYGYT
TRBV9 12 ASPGGRPYNEQF
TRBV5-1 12 ASSLQGEDSPLH
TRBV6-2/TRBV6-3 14 ASSSLWGRATDTQY
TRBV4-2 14 ASSQALAGGGREQF
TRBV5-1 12 ASSSGEGWGEQY
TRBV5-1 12 ASSLTRQGFEQY
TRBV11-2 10 ASSRVQETQY
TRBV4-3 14 ASSQDRAGYYNEQF
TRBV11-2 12 ASSLGIAPYEQY